This TCR beta chain emerged from a study of T cells after yellow fever vaccination (dated by TCRdb to between 2019 and 2020). In terms of the full investigation: The SMART-Seq v4 Ultra Low Input RNA kit was used to prepare libraries from fractions with low cell numbers. Blood samples were taken at several timepoints before and after primary and secondary immunization, and bulk PBMC replicates and cell subsets were isolated. To track T-cell clones before and after primary and booster YFV17D yellow fever vaccination, bulk TCR alpha and beta repertoires were sequenced longitudinally. Two healthy male donors, one aged 18 to 29 and one aged 30 to 40 years, made up the cohort. On the study overall, not on this receptor specifically: Compared with the primary T-cell response, the secondary T-cell response was weaker but faster, peaking on day 5 rather than day 15. A small share of clonotypes was detected in both CD4 and CD8 compartments, with the overlap likely arising from convergent recombination. Because abundant contaminating clonotypes from the bulk population could be contained in FACS-sorted repertoires, computational filtering was required. Only a couple of donors were included in the study, so the extent to which the findings can be generalized is limited. Most clones expanded after primary vaccination (96% of CD4 and roughly 91% of CD8) were re-detected after the booster, suggesting that broad memory maintenance occurred.

This specimen's treatment or condition label, per the study, means: live attenuated yellow fever vaccine strain. At each blood-draw timepoint, two biological replicates of bulk PBMCs were collected. PBMCs were isolated from peripheral blood using a standard Ficoll-Paque protocol. RNA was extracted with TriZol from bulk PBMCs, CD4 and CD8 fractions, and dextramer-positive and dextramer-negative fractions. CDR1 SGHNT and CDR2 YYREEE are derived from the germline V gene (reference sequence). From the cysteine up to the phenylalanine, the CDR3 has a length of 12 residues. Of all the DNA, just the CDR3 is kept, 36 bases in frame from base 1. TCR cDNA was synthesized by 5'RACE template switching, through which a universal primer site and unique molecular identifiers were introduced. Priming of cDNA synthesis was performed from both the TCR alpha and TCR beta constant segments. Library amplification involved two PCR steps, and the second step added sample barcodes and sequencing adapters. Sequencing of the libraries was done on either Illumina HiSeq 2500 (2x100 bp) or NovaSeq (2x150 bp). In the authors' own workflow: Demultiplexing of reads and collapsing into UMI consensus sequences were performed with MIGEC, and V(D)J alignment was carried out with MiXCR. Vaccine-responding clonotypes were identified with edgeR using replicate PBMC samples, with FDR below 0.01 and a log2 fold change above 5 up to day 15 being required. Each bulk clonotype received a CD4 or CD8 identity based on whether the sequenced CD4 or CD8 repertoire contained that clonotype at higher abundance. TCRdb passed the public sequencing reads through fastp at Q25 and MiXCR, retaining productive beta sequences. Under each unique CDR3 protein, matching rows form one entry showing the most common genes and DNA. TCRdb's processing, not the authors', yielded these V and J calls. The sample table records 350,000 or so distinct CDR3 sequences; roughly 8.6% of these occur just once. The ten largest account for around 17% of the sample.

Worth noting for this clonotype: Its antigen remains undetermined. The germline gene is not matched at one end of the junction; a read error may be the cause.

This TCR was sampled from a man aged 18 to 29 who received the YFV17D yellow fever vaccine. The sequence joins TRBV5-4 to TRBJ2-3, with the D gene uncertain. Sequences were derived from PBMCs, sampled more than 40 days after the first yellow fever vaccination. The DNA reads TGTGCCAACAGCGCCAACACAGATACGCAGTATTTT. This sequence encodes CANSANTDTQYF.